The 9 T cell receptor beta chains given below trace back to one sample, sequenced in a study of blood T cell repertoires in COVID-19. Here immunoSEQ multiplex PCR was the method, and the copy in TCRdb shows in-frame clones only, minus some. This sample carries 200,000 to 250,000 clones, roughly 84% of them seen once, and the ten largest clones take under 2.5%. Sequencing was done on a sample of peripheral blood. These receptors originate from a woman in her thirties or forties who had recovered from COVID-19.

The V and J genes are TRBV21-1 and TRBJ2-2; the table's D call of TRBD1 was not tested on the DNA. TRBV21-1 is assigned pseudogene status. CDR3 size: 14 residues. The CDR3 region is CASSGQGYTGELFF. The DNA for the CDR3 is TGTGCCAGCAGTGGACAGGGGTACACCGGGGAGCTGTTTTTT.

This clone was seen only a few times. The V and J genes are TRBV6-5 and TRBJ2-1, with 10 bases aligning to TRBD1. Unmatched junction bases numbered 6, after V lost 6 bases and J lost 4 bases. Per the germline V gene, CDR1 is MNHEY and CDR2 is SVGAGI. There are 15 residues in the CDR3. The CDR3 DNA reads as TGTGCCAGCAGGTTTGGACAGGGGGATTACAATGAGCAGTTCTTC. Translation gives CASRFGQGDYNEQFF.

The CDR3, as DNA: TGTGCCAGCAGCGCCGGGACAGGGGACACCGGGGAGCTGTTTTTT. Protein product: CASSAGTGDTGELFF. V usage is TRBV6-4 and J usage is TRBJ2-2; 10 bases match TRBD1. Per germline, CDR1 MRHNA and CDR2 SNTAGT. The V gene end was trimmed by 6 bases and the J gene end by 3 bases; junction bases not matched to a gene: 4. There are 15 residues in the CDR3.

The chain carries TRBV27 and TRBJ2-1; D might be TRBD2 (5 bases). This CDR3 is 13 amino acids long. Germline CDR1 reads MNHEY; CDR2 reads SMNVEV (reference sequence). Trimming removed 1 base from V and 15 bases from J, with 16 bases in between. CDR3 protein: CASSLWTAGDWFF. CDR3 bases: TGTGCCAGCAGTTTATGGACTGCCGGCGATTGGTTCTTC.

The V call is TRBV27, the J call TRBJ2-7, with 9 bases lining up with TRBD1. CDR1 is MNHEY, CDR2 SMNVEV, per germline (reference sequence). V was pared by 5 bases and J by 2 bases, with 4 bases of the junction left unmatched. The CDR3 totals 14 residues. This CDR3 reads CASSPRTGAYEQYF. CDR3 sequence (DNA): TGTGCCAGCAGTCCCAGGACAGGGGCCTACGAGCAGTACTTC.

The V call is TRBV19, the J call TRBJ2-1; TRBD2 might be the D (7 bases). The CDR3 has 14 residues. CDR1 and CDR2 (germline): LNHDA, SQIVND (reference sequence). V lost 7 bases, J lost 9 bases, and 19 bases lay in between. The DNA of the CDR3 is TGTGCCAGTATACTGATCCCAGGGGAGGGTGAGCAGTTCTTC. It translates to CASILIPGEGEQFF.

This clone has only one observation. The V gene is TRBV9, the J gene TRBJ2-3; D uncertain. This CDR3 comprises 16 residues. Germline assignment: CDR1 SGDLS and CDR2 YYNGEE. With 0 bases removed from V and 0 bases from J, the gap between germline ends came to 11 bases. The CDR3 bases are TGTGCCAGCAGCGTAGTTGGAGCGATTAGCACAGATACGCAGTATTTT. Protein product: CASSVVGAISTDTQYF.

The chain combines TRBV6-6 with TRBJ2-2; TRBD1 agrees at 8 bases. J gave up 0 bases and V 5 bases, and 5 bases lay outside the gene matches. The CDR3 is 16 amino acids. Germline lookup yields CDR1 MNHNY and CDR2 SVGAGI (reference sequence). In DNA, the CDR3 is TGTGCCAGCAGTCGAACAGGGGGGACGAACACCGGGGAGCTGTTTTTT. Encoded protein: CASSRTGGTNTGELFF.

This chain links TRBV5-1 with TRBJ2-3; no reliable D call. The CDR3 is 14 amino acids. The germline CDR1 and CDR2 sequences are SGHRS and YFSETQ. Trimming stripped 4 bases from V and 6 bases from J, with 15 bases between. CDR3 sequence reads: CASSPAARRDTQYF. The CDR3 DNA reads TGCGCCAGCAGCCCGGCGGCGCGCCGGGATACGCAGTATTTT.